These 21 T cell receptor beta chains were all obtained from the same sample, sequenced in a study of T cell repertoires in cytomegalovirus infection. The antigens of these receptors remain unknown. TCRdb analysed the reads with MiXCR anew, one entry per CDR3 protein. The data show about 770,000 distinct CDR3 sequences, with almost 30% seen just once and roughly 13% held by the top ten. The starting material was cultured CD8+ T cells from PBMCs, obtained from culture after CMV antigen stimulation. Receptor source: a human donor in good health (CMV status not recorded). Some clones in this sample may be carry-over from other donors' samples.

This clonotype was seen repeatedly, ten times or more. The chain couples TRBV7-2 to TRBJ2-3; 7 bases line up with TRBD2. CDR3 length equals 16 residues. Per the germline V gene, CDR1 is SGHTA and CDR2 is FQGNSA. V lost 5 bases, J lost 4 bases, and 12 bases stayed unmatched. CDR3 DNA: TGTGCCAGCAGCCCCTCGGGGGGAGGGCTCCCAGATACGCAGTATTTT. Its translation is CASSPSGGGLPDTQYF.

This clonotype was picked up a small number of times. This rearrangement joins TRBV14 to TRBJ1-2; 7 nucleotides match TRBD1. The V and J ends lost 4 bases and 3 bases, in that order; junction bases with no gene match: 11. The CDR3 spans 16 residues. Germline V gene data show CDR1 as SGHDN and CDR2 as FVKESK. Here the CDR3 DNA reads TGTGCCAGCAGCCCCTATGTGGGGACAGCTTACTATGGCTACACCTTC. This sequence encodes CASSPYVGTAYYGYTF. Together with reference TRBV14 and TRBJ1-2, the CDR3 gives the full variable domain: EAGVTQFPSHSVIEKGQTVTLRCDPISGHDNLYWYRRVMGKEIKFLLHFVKESKQDESGMPNNRFLAERTGGTYSTLKVQPAELEDSGVYFCASSPYVGTAYYGYTFGSGTRLTVV.

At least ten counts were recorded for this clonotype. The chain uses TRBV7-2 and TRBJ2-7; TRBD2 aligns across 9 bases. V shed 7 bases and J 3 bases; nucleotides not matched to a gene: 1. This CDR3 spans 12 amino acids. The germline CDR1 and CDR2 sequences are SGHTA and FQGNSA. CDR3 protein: CASKAGGYEQYF. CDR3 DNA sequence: TGTGCCAGCAAAGCGGGGGGCTACGAGCAGTACTTC.

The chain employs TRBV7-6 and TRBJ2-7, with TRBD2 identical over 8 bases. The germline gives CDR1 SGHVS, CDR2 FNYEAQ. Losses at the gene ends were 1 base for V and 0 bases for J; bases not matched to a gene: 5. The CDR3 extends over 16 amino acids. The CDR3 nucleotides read TGTGCCAGCAGCTTAGGAACTAGCGGCGTCTCCTACGAGCAGTACTTC. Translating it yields CASSLGTSGVSYEQYF.

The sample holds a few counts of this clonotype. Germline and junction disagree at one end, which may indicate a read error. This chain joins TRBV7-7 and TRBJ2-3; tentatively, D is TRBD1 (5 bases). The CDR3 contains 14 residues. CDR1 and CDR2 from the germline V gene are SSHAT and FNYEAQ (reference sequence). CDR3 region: CASSFGQGIDTQYF. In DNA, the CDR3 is TGTGCTAGCAGCTTCGGGCAGGGAATAGATACGCAGTATTTT.

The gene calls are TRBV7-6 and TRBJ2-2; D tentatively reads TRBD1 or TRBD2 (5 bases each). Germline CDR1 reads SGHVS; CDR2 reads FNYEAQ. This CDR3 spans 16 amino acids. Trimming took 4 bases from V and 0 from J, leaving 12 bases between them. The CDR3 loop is CASSWGLYSNTGELFF. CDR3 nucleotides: TGTGCCAGCAGCTGGGGGTTATATTCGAACACCGGGGAGCTGTTTTTT.

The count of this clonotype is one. CDR3 sequence reads: CASTWDNTGELFF. The CDR3 DNA reads TGTGCCAGTACTTGGGACAACACCGGGGAGCTGTTTTTT. The chain recombines TRBV19 with TRBJ2-2, with D possibly being TRBD1 or TRBD2 (5 bases each). Germline V gene data show CDR1 as LNHDA and CDR2 as SQIVND (reference sequence). The ends were cut back, 7 bases at V and 2 bases at J, with 8 bases in the middle. The CDR3 length is 13 residues.

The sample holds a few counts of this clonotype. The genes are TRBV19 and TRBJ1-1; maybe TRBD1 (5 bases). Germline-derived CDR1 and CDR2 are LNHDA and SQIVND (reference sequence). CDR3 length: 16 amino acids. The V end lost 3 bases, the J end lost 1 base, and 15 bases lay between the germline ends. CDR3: CASSIGFGTSNTEAFF. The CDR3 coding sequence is TGTGCCAGTAGTATCGGGTTCGGGACTTCGAACACTGAAGCTTTCTTT.

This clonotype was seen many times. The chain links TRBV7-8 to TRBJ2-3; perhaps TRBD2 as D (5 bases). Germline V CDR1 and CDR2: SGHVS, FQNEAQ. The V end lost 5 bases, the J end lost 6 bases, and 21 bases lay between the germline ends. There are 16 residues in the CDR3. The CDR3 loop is CASSPLDSRSQDTQYF. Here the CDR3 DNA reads TGTGCCAGCAGCCCACTAGACTCCCGAAGTCAGGATACGCAGTATTTT.

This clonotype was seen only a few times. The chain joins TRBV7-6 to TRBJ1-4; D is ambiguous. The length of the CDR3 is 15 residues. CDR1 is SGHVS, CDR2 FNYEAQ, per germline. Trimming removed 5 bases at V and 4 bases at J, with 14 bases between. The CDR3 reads CASSPARAGNEKLFF. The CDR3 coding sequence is TGTGCCAGCAGCCCTGCGCGGGCGGGTAATGAAAAACTGTTTTTT.

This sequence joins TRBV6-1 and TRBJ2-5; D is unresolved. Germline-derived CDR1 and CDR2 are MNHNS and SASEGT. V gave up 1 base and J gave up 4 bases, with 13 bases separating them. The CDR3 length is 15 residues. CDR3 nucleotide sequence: TGTGCCAGCAGTGAAGGACCTTCCTACGGAGAGACCCAGTACTTC. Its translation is CASSEGPSYGETQYF.

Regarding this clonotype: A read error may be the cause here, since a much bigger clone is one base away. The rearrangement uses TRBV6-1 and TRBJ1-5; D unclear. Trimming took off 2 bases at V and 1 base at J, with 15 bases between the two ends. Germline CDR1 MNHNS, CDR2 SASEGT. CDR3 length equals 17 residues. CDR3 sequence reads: CASSEFGRDPSNQPQHF. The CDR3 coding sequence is TGTGCCAGCAGTGAATTTGGACGCGACCCAAGCAATCAGCCCCAGCATTTT.

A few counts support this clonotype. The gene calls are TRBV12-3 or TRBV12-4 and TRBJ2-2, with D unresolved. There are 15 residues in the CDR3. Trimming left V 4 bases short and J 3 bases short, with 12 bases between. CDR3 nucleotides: TGTGCCAGCAGTTCAGCCTTCCCAGACACCGGGGAGCTGTTTTTT. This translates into CASSSAFPDTGELFF.

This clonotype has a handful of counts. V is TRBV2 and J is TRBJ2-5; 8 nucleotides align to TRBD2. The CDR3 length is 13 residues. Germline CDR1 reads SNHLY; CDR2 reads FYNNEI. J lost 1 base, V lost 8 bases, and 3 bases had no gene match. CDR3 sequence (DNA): TGTGCCAGCCCCGGGGGGGGCCAAGAGACCCAGTACTTC. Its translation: CASPGGGQETQYF.

The CDR3 sequence is CASSLPGSRETQYF. As DNA, the CDR3 is TGTGCCAGCAGCTTACCGGGGAGTAGGGAGACCCAGTACTTC. This chain joins TRBV7-4 and TRBJ2-5; tentative D call: TRBD2 (5 bases). Trimming pared 2 bases from V and 5 bases from J, leaving 12 bases between. Germline V CDR1 and CDR2: SGHVT, SQSDAQ. There are 14 residues in the CDR3.

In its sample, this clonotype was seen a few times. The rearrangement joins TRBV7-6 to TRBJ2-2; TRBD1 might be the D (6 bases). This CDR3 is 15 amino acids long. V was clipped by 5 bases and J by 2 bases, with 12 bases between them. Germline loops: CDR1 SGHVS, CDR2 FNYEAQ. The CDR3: CASSPGHPNTGELFF. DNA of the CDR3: TGTGCCAGCAGCCCGGGACACCCCAACACCGGGGAGCTGTTTTTT.

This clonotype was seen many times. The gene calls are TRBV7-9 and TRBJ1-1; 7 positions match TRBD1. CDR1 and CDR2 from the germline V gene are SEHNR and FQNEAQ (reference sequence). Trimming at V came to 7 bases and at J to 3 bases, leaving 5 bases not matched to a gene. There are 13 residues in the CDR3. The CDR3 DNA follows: TGTGCCAGCACCACCCAGGGGGACACTGAAGCTTTCTTT. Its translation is CASTTQGDTEAFF.

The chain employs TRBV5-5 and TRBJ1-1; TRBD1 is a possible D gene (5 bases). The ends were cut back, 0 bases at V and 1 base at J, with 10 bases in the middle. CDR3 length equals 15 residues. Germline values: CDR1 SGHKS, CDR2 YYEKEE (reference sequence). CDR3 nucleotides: TGTGCCAGCAGCTTGGTGGGAGGGGAGAACACTGAAGCTTTCTTT. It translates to CASSLVGGENTEAFF.

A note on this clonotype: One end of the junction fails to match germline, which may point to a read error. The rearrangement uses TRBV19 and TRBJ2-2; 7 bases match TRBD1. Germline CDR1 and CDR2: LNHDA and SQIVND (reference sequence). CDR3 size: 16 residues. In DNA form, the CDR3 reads TGTGCCAGCAGTATTTACCGACAGGGTGGAACCGGGGAGCTGTTTTTT. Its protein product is CASSIYRQGGTGELFF.

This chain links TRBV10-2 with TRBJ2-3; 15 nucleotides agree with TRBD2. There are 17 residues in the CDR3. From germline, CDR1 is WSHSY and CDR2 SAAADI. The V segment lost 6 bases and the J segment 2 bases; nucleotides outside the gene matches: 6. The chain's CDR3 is CASRGGTSGGYTDTQYF. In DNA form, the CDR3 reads TGCGCCAGCAGGGGCGGGACTAGCGGGGGGTACACAGATACGCAGTATTTT.

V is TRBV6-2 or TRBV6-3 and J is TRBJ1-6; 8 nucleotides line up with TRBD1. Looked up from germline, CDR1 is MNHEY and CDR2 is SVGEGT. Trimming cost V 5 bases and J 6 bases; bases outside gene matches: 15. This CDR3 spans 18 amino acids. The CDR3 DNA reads TGTGCCAGCAGTGAAAGGCAGGGGGCTTACTCTTTTAATTCACCCCTCCACTTT. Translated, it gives CASSERQGAYSFNSPLHF.